This T cell receptor (beta chain) was obtained from a study of shared clonotypes between healthy human individuals. Study observations and caveats: Only blood was sampled; tissue repertoires likely differ. Naive subsets usually exceeded memory subsets in estimated richness.

Naivety among CD8 cells was defined by CD45RO negativity and positive CCR7 selection, thereby excluding terminally differentiated effector memory CD45RA+ cells. Measured with immunoSEQ multiplex PCR; TCRdb has only the in-frame clones, and not every one. The sample has some 2.1 million clones; about 95% are singletons. The germline CDR1 and CDR2 sequences are MDHEN and SYDVKM. This CDR3 comprises 14 residues. Trimming stripped 2 bases from V and 7 bases from J, with 12 bases between. About this clone: No antigen is known for it. Other DNA sequences from this sample encode an identical CDR3 as well.

The sequenced material came from naive CD8+ T cells sorted from blood. The chain joins TRBV28 to TRBJ1-5; D may be TRBD1 (5 bases). This sequence originates from a man aged 18 to 30 in good health. Here the CDR3 DNA reads TGTGCCAGCAGTTTACGGGGCGCGGGACAGCCCCAGCATTTT. Protein: CASSLRGAGQPQHF.